What follows are 16 T cell receptor beta chains derived from one specimen sequenced in a study of blood T cell repertoires in COVID-19. Using immunoSEQ multiplex PCR, the repertoire was profiled, and TCRdb retains in-frame clones only, with some absent. This table has 200,000 to 250,000 clones, about 86% appearing once. What was sequenced was peripheral blood. The source is a woman aged 25-40 years who had recovered from COVID-19.

The V and J genes are TRBV5-1 and TRBJ2-1; D is unresolved. Germline lookup yields CDR1 SGHRS and CDR2 YFSETQ. The V and J ends lost 4 bases and 0 bases respectively, with 5 bases between them. This CDR3 contains 13 residues. CDR3 sequence (DNA): TGCGCCAGCAGCGAGGTCTCCTACAATGAGCAGTTCTTC. It translates to CASSEVSYNEQFF.

The V gene is TRBV23-1, the J gene TRBJ1-2, with no clear D. TRBV23-1 qualifies as an ORF whose function is uncertain. The CDR3 loop spans 13 amino acids. Trimming cost V 8 bases and J 2 bases, with 12 bases left between them. The CDR3 sequence: CASGPVQNYGYTF. Written as DNA, the CDR3 is TGCGCCAGCGGGCCGGTACAGAACTATGGCTACACCTTC.

This sequence joins TRBV3-1 (or the pseudogene TRBV3-2) and TRBJ2-5; 9 bases fit TRBD1. The CDR3 totals 15 residues. Germline CDR1 is LGHDT and CDR2 is YNNKEL (reference sequence). After removal of 6 bases from V and 2 bases from J, the junction contained 7 bases not matched to a gene. The CDR3 here is CASRLGTGTQETQYF. The DNA for the CDR3 is TGTGCCAGCAGATTAGGGACAGGGACACAAGAGACCCAGTACTTC.

This chain joins TRBV3-1 (or the pseudogene TRBV3-2) and TRBJ2-1, with 13 positions matching TRBD2. The CDR3 spans 17 residues. Germline V gene sequence: CDR1 LGHDT, CDR2 YNNKEL (reference sequence). Unmatched junction bases numbered 3, after V lost 4 bases and J lost 0 bases. The CDR3 is CASSPRTSGGSYNEQFF. The DNA for the CDR3 is TGTGCCAGCAGCCCAAGGACTAGCGGGGGCTCCTACAATGAGCAGTTCTTC.

The rearrangement links TRBV6-5 to TRBJ1-2; TRBD1 might be the D (6 bases). CDR3 size: 16 residues. CDR1 is MNHEY and CDR2 is SVGAGI in the germline V gene. Trimming cost V 2 bases and J 6 bases, with 19 bases left between them. The CDR3 spells CASSYGSVQGGDGYTF. The CDR3 nucleotides are TGTGCCAGCAGTTACGGCTCTGTCCAAGGGGGTGATGGCTACACCTTC.

The chain recombines TRBV6-6 with TRBJ2-1, with TRBD2 matching over 7 bases. The germline CDR1 and CDR2 sequences are MNHNY and SVGAGI (reference sequence). CDR3 size: 17 residues. Germline trimming cut 5 bases from V and 6 bases from J; bases unmatched to any gene: 16. This CDR3 reads CASSLPLALAKGNEQFF. CDR3 nucleotide sequence: TGTGCCAGCAGTCTGCCACTAGCGCTTGCGAAGGGCAATGAGCAGTTCTTC.

V is TRBV15 and J is TRBJ2-7; D uncertain. CDR1 is LNHNV, CDR2 YYDKDF, per germline (reference sequence). CDR3 size: 15 residues. Trimming left V 0 bases short and J 2 bases short, with 11 bases between. The chain's CDR3 is CATSRDKSTTYEQYF. CDR3 nucleotides: TGTGCCACCAGCAGAGATAAGTCCACTACCTACGAGCAGTACTTC.

CDR3 nucleotide sequence: TGTGCCAGCAGCCGGGGACAGGGCGAGTCCGGGGAGCTGTTTTTT. Translating gives CASSRGQGESGELFF. This sequence joins TRBV4-2 and TRBJ2-2, with 9 bases matching TRBD1. Looked up from germline, CDR1 is LGHNA and CDR2 is YNFKEQ. The CDR3 spans 15 residues. Trimming cost V 4 bases and J 6 bases; bases outside gene matches: 6.

This clone was detected a few times. The rearrangement links TRBV6-6 to TRBJ2-1; 10 bases are shared with TRBD2. Germline V gives CDR1 MNHNY, CDR2 SVGAGI (reference sequence). The CDR3 consists of 14 residues. The ends lost 6 bases at V and 7 bases at J; junction bases unmatched: 6. The CDR3 sequence: CASSLAGALNEQFF. DNA for the CDR3: TGTGCCAGCAGCCTAGCGGGGGCATTGAATGAGCAGTTCTTC.

This clone showed up just a few times. V and J are TRBV7-2 and TRBJ1-2, with a tentative D call TRBD1 (5 bases). Germline V gives CDR1 SGHTA, CDR2 FQGNSA. This CDR3 region has 12 residues. Trimming pared 6 bases from V and 5 bases from J, leaving 10 bases between. This CDR3 reads CASSPRDYGYTF. In nucleotides, the CDR3 is TGTGCCAGCAGTCCCAGGGATTATGGCTACACCTTC.

The chain carries TRBV5-1 and TRBJ1-1, with D possibly TRBD1 on 6 matching bases. V was pared by 2 bases and J by 3 bases, with 17 bases between. Germline V CDR1 and CDR2: SGHRS, YFSETQ. This CDR3 has 16 residues. The CDR3 here is CASSLPQQGRDTEAFF. CDR3 DNA: TGCGCCAGCAGCTTACCGCAACAGGGAAGAGACACTGAAGCTTTCTTT.

The rearrangement joins TRBV4-1 to TRBJ1-1; 9 positions match TRBD1. The CDR3 runs to 17 residues. V lost 1 base to trimming and J lost 0 bases; unmatched junction nucleotides: 6. Germline CDR1 is MGHRA and CDR2 is YSYEKL. CDR3: CASSQANRGRVNTEAFF. The CDR3 DNA follows: TGCGCCAGCAGCCAAGCGAACAGGGGGCGGGTGAACACTGAAGCTTTCTTT.

The V gene is TRBV19, the J gene TRBJ2-7; 7 bases align to TRBD1. The germline V gene has CDR1 LNHDA and CDR2 SQIVND (reference sequence). This CDR3 is 15 amino acids long. J gave up 0 bases and V 3 bases, and 5 bases lay outside the gene matches. CDR3 nucleotides: TGTGCCAGTAGTATCGGCAGGGGGAGCTCCTACGAGCAGTACTTC. Translated, it gives CASSIGRGSSYEQYF.

The chain uses TRBV5-1 and TRBJ1-2; D is unresolved. The V end lost 4 bases, the J end lost 4 bases, and 14 bases lay between the germline ends. The germline CDR1 and CDR2 sequences are SGHRS and YFSETQ. This CDR3 comprises 14 residues. The CDR3 region has the DNA TGCGCCAGCAGCCCATTTCGGTCTTCCTATGGCTACACCTTC. Amino acid sequence: CASSPFRSSYGYTF.

V usage is TRBV5-6 and J usage is TRBJ1-4, with TRBD1 identical over 8 bases. The V segment lost 3 bases and the J segment 8 bases; nucleotides outside the gene matches: 9. This CDR3 has 15 residues. Germline V gene sequence: CDR1 SGHDT, CDR2 YYEEEE. CDR3 amino acids: CASSYGTGSYEKLFF. For the CDR3, the DNA is TGTGCCAGCAGCTATGGGACAGGCTCATACGAAAAACTGTTTTTT.

The V gene is TRBV4-2, the J gene TRBJ1-2; D is unclear. Germline V gene sequence: CDR1 LGHNA, CDR2 YNFKEQ. V dropped 0 bases and J dropped 4 bases, with 6 bases sitting between them. The length of the CDR3 is 13 residues. CDR3 nucleotide sequence: TGTGCCAGCAGCCAAGATCGGGGCTATGGCTACACCTTC. Its protein product is CASSQDRGYGYTF.